This passage covers 9 T cell receptor beta chains from one sample sequenced in a study of blood T cell repertoires in COVID-19. Clones were read by immunoSEQ multiplex PCR, and TCRdb kept only the in-frame ones, dropping some. The top ten clones hold 2.3% of a sample with about 390,000 clones, about 90% of them seen once. Sequenced input: peripheral blood. Every receptor here comes from a woman aged 55-69 years with COVID-19, enrolled during active disease.

The gene calls are TRBV7-9 and TRBJ1-4, with D hard to call. The CDR3 is 15 amino acids. The germline gives CDR1 SEHNR, CDR2 FQNEAQ (reference sequence). Trimming took off 5 bases at V and 13 bases at J, with 23 bases between the two ends. The CDR3 region is CASSPKGGLASRLFF. DNA for the CDR3: TGTGCCAGCAGCCCCAAGGGAGGGCTGGCGAGCCGACTGTTTTTT.

The chain combines TRBV5-1 with TRBJ1-6; a possible D gene is TRBD1 (5 bases). This CDR3 contains 16 residues. CDR1 SGHRS and CDR2 YFSETQ come from the germline V gene. V was trimmed by 5 bases and J by 3 bases, leaving 15 bases between them. The CDR3 bases are TGCGCCAGCAGGGGAGGGACCGCGATCTATAATTCACCCCTCCACTTT. This translates into CASRGGTAIYNSPLHF.

The rearrangement joins TRBV19 to TRBJ1-2, with 9 bases that match TRBD1. Germline V gene lookup returns CDR1 LNHDA and CDR2 SQIVND (reference sequence). The CDR3 length is 14 residues. V lost 8 bases, J lost 3 bases, and 7 bases stayed unmatched. CDR3 region: CASARWTGDYGYTF. The CDR3 DNA sequence: TGTGCCAGTGCCCGCTGGACAGGGGACTATGGCTACACCTTC.

The CDR3 DNA follows: TGCGCCAGCAGCCCCCGGGACAGGGGAAGATTGGGAGAGACCCAGTACTTC. Translated, it gives CASSPRDRGRLGETQYF. The chain is built from TRBV4-1 and TRBJ2-5; 10 bases fit TRBD1. The V and J ends lost 4 bases and 4 bases, in that order; junction bases with no gene match: 12. The CDR3 contains 17 residues. CDR1 is MGHRA and CDR2 is YSYEKL in the germline V gene.

The chain uses TRBV6-5 and TRBJ2-1; 8 bases are a match to TRBD2. The CDR3 consists of 12 residues. Per the germline V gene, CDR1 is MNHEY and CDR2 is SVGAGI. The junction had 5 bases not matched to a gene; V was cut back by 5 bases and J by 11 bases. CDR3 residues: CASSTGTRKQFF. CDR3 sequence (DNA): TGTGCCAGCAGTACAGGGACTAGAAAGCAGTTCTTC.

CDR3 sequence (DNA): TGTGCCAGCAGTGCGACTAGCGGGGGGGCGGCTGAGCAGTTCTTC. This encodes CASSATSGGAAEQFF. This rearrangement joins TRBV2 to TRBJ2-1; 14 bases line up with TRBD2. Looked up from germline, CDR1 is SNHLY and CDR2 is FYNNEI. The CDR3 is 15 amino acids. The V segment lost 4 bases and the J segment 9 bases; nucleotides outside the gene matches: 5.

The chain combines TRBV19 with TRBJ1-1, with 10 bases aligning to TRBD1. Per germline, CDR1 LNHDA and CDR2 SQIVND (reference sequence). The CDR3 is 18 residues long. The V and J ends lost 5 bases and 0 bases, in that order; junction bases with no gene match: 12. The CDR3 coding sequence is TGTGCCAGTAGTCTCGGGACAGGGGCTCAGTTCATGAACACTGAAGCTTTCTTT. Protein: CASSLGTGAQFMNTEAFF.

This clone appeared a single time. V and J are TRBV11-3 and TRBJ2-3; no definite D call. V lost 5 bases and J lost 6, with 9 bases in between. The CDR3 extends over 12 amino acids. Germline V gives CDR1 SGHNT, CDR2 YENEEA. DNA of the CDR3: TGTGCCAGCAGCCCAGGTTCGGATACGCAGTATTTT. The encoded protein is CASSPGSDTQYF.

This clone was seen a single time. The rearrangement joins TRBV15 to TRBJ2-3, with 9 bases lining up with TRBD1. V was clipped by 3 bases and J by 4 bases; unmatched bases: 11. The V gene's germline CDR1 is LNHNV and CDR2 YYDKDF (reference sequence). The CDR3 length is 17 residues. The CDR3 is CATSSPNRDRDPDTQYF. In nucleotides, the CDR3 is TGTGCCACCAGCAGTCCGAACCGGGACAGGGACCCAGATACGCAGTATTTT.